Below are 25 T cell receptor beta chains sequenced from a single sample in a study of high-grade serous ovarian cancer treatment subgroups (TCRdb year 2021). Tumor samples were obtained before definitive surgery or chemotherapy. Preparation of the library involved the immunoSEQ multiplex PCR assay. TCRdb provides this immuneACCESS table in a form limited to in-frame rearrangements. Some clones are lacking; in checked studies, under half of them reflect an unresolved V gene, and why the rest are absent is not known. The sample table records 35,000 to 45,000 clones; 75% to 85% of these occur just once. Of the sample, around 3.3% falls within the top ten clones. Material: tumor tissue. Receptor source: a human donor with high-grade serous ovarian cancer.

The chain recombines TRBV10-2 with TRBJ2-3; 7 bases align to TRBD2. The V and J ends lost 6 bases and 2 bases, in that order; junction bases with no gene match: 5. The V gene's germline CDR1 is WSHSY and CDR2 SAAADI. This CDR3 spans 14 amino acids. The CDR3 region has the DNA TGCGCCAGCAGGCGAGCGGGGCCCACAGATACGCAGTATTTT. It specifies CASRRAGPTDTQYF.

The V and J genes are TRBV28 and TRBJ2-1; 8 bases fit TRBD2. Germline V gene sequence: CDR1 MDHEN, CDR2 SYDVKM. The CDR3 length is 17 residues. The J segment lost 6 bases and the V segment lost 3 bases, leaving 13 bases of the junction unmatched. In DNA, the CDR3 is TGTGCCAGCAGTTTCCTTCAACCGGGACTAGGCACCAATGAGCAGTTCTTC. As protein: CASSFLQPGLGTNEQFF.

The chain uses TRBV5-1 and TRBJ2-3; no firm D call. Germline assignment: CDR1 SGHRS and CDR2 YFSETQ. The CDR3 runs 14 residues. Trimming removed 2 bases from V and 0 bases from J, with 7 bases in between. CDR3 coding DNA: TGCGCCAGCAGCTTTCCGGATAGCACAGATACGCAGTATTTT. Translating gives CASSFPDSTDTQYF.

This sequence joins TRBV7-9 and TRBJ1-3, with D possibly TRBD1 on 6 matching bases. V lost 0 bases and J 0 bases, leaving 9 bases between the germline ends. CDR3 length: 16 amino acids. Germline V lookup: CDR1 SEHNR, CDR2 FQNEAQ (reference sequence). The CDR3 is CASSLAGALSGNTIYF. CDR3 nucleotides: TGTGCCAGCAGCTTAGCGGGGGCCCTCTCTGGAAACACCATATATTTT. Together with reference TRBV7-9 and TRBJ1-3, the CDR3 gives the full variable domain: DTGVSQNPRHKITKRGQNVTFRCDPISEHNRLYWYRQTLGQGPEFLTYFQNEAQLEKSRLLSDRFSAERPKGSFSTLEIQRTEQGDSAMYLCASSLAGALSGNTIYFGEGSWLTVV.

About this clone itself: At one end the junction does not follow the germline gene, possibly because of a read error. The chain combines TRBV13 with TRBJ2-7, with 8 bases lining up with TRBD1. This CDR3 has 12 amino acids. Germline values: CDR1 PRHDT, CDR2 FYEKMQ (reference sequence). Here the CDR3 DNA reads TGTGCCAGCAGCTTAGGCAGAGGGACAGGACTATTC. Its protein product is CASSLGRGTGLF.

This chain links TRBV5-6 with TRBJ2-2, with D uncertain. From germline, CDR1 is SGHDT and CDR2 YYEEEE. The CDR3 is 15 amino acids. Trimming stripped 2 bases from V and 3 bases from J, with 11 bases between. The CDR3 protein is CASSFGRGYTGELFF. Written as DNA, the CDR3 is TGTGCCAGCAGCTTTGGACGCGGATACACCGGGGAGCTGTTTTTT.

V usage is TRBV18 and J usage is TRBJ1-1, with D possibly being TRBD1 (6 bases). V was trimmed by 3 bases and J by 1 base, leaving 15 bases between them. This CDR3 has 16 residues. In germline, CDR1 is KGHSH, CDR2 LQKENI. For the CDR3, the DNA is TGTGCCAGCTCACCTCAATCGGCGGGGGCGAACACTGAAGCTTTCTTT. Translation: CASSPQSAGANTEAFF.

The genes are TRBV19 and TRBJ2-7; perhaps TRBD2 as D (5 bases). The V end lost 0 bases, the J end lost 7 bases, and 16 bases lay between the germline ends. The CDR3 contains 15 residues. Per the germline V gene, CDR1 is LNHDA and CDR2 is SQIVND (reference sequence). DNA of the CDR3: TGTGCCAGTAGTATAGATGAGGGAGAAGGTCGGGAGCAGTACTTC. Encoded protein: CASSIDEGEGREQYF.

The CDR3, as DNA: TGCGCCAGCAGCCAAGTCCATACTAGCGGGACGAACACCGGGGAGCTGTTTTTT. Its protein is CASSQVHTSGTNTGELFF. The chain links TRBV4-1 to TRBJ2-2; 10 bases are a match to TRBD2. The CDR3 length is 18 residues. The V gene's germline CDR1 is MGHRA and CDR2 YSYEKL. Trimming removed 1 base from V and 0 bases from J; junction bases left unmatched: 5.

This chain joins TRBV5-4 and TRBJ2-1, with D possibly being TRBD2 (6 bases). The CDR3 contains 17 residues. Germline V gives CDR1 SGHNT, CDR2 YYREEE (reference sequence). Trimming took off 0 bases at V and 9 bases at J, with 22 bases between the two ends. This chain's CDR3 is CASSLGHQVADPGEQFF. In DNA, the CDR3 is TGTGCCAGCAGCTTGGGACATCAGGTAGCGGATCCTGGTGAGCAGTTCTTC.

The sample holds a few counts of this clone. J is TRBJ1-4 and V is TRBV28; D possibly corresponds to TRBD1 (6 bases). CDR1 is MDHEN and CDR2 is SYDVKM in the germline V gene. The CDR3 totals 16 residues. Trimming stripped 5 bases from V and 0 bases from J, with 13 bases between. CDR3 in amino acids: CASSPGGRATNEKLFF. In DNA, the CDR3 is TGTGCCAGCAGTCCGGGGGGCCGAGCAACTAATGAAAAACTGTTTTTT.

This sequence joins TRBV7-2 and TRBJ2-7, with 10 nucleotides matching TRBD2. CDR3 length equals 18 residues. Losses at the gene ends were 3 bases for V and 2 bases for J; bases not matched to a gene: 13. The V gene's germline CDR1 is SGHTA and CDR2 FQGNSA. The CDR3 spells CASSFLGGLAGGTYEQYF. The CDR3 DNA is TGTGCCAGCAGCTTCTTGGGGGGGTTAGCGGGAGGCACCTACGAGCAGTACTTC.

The gene calls are TRBV27 and TRBJ2-2, with 7 bases matching TRBD1. CDR1 and CDR2 from the germline V gene are MNHEY and SMNVEV (reference sequence). The CDR3 has 16 amino acids. The J segment lost 2 bases and the V segment lost 3 bases, leaving 6 bases of the junction unmatched. CDR3 bases: TGTGCCAGCAGTTTTGGGGACAGAATCAACACCGGGGAGCTGTTTTTT. Translated: CASSFGDRINTGELFF.

Written as DNA, the CDR3 is TGTGCCAGTGGTAGGGAAAGGAAAGATCAGCCCCAGCATTTT. This encodes CASGRERKDQPQHF. The chain recombines TRBV28 with TRBJ1-5; no clear D gene. Germline assignment: CDR1 MDHEN and CDR2 SYDVKM. This CDR3 contains 14 residues. V lost 9 bases and J lost 5, with 17 bases in between.

V and J are TRBV7-9 and TRBJ2-5, with D hard to call. Germline CDR1 and CDR2: SEHNR and FQNEAQ (reference sequence). The V and J ends lost 3 bases and 2 bases respectively, with 13 bases between them. The CDR3 is 15 amino acids. CDR3 in DNA: TGTGCCAGCAGCTTCGTCGGCCGACAACAAGAGACCCAGTACTTC. The encoded protein is CASSFVGRQQETQYF.

V gene TRBV9 combines with J gene TRBJ2-2; D unresolved. V gave up 0 bases and J gave up 1 base, with 4 bases separating them. Germline CDR1 reads SGDLS; CDR2 reads YYNGEE. This CDR3 contains 14 residues. DNA for the CDR3: TGTGCCAGCAGCGTAGGGGTGAACACCGGGGAGCTGTTTTTT. This sequence encodes CASSVGVNTGELFF.

The chain employs TRBV5-7 and TRBJ2-1; 9 bases are shared with TRBD2. TRBV5-7 is an ORF for which the function is uncertain. The CDR3 totals 17 residues. V lost 1 base, J lost 5 bases, and 10 bases stayed unmatched. The CDR3 protein is CASSLIPSGIWDNEQFF. The CDR3, as DNA: TGTGCCAGCAGCTTGATACCTAGCGGGATCTGGGACAATGAGCAGTTCTTC.

V and J are TRBV11-1 and TRBJ1-1, with D perhaps TRBD1 (6 bases). The CDR3 runs to 13 residues. Germline V gene data show CDR1 as SGHAT and CDR2 as FQDESV (reference sequence). Deletions cut 5 bases from V and 4 bases from J, with 11 bases between. The CDR3 DNA sequence: TGTGCCAGCAGCCCAACAGGGTTCACTGAAGCTTTCTTT. This encodes CASSPTGFTEAFF.

The rearrangement uses TRBV27 and TRBJ2-5, with D tentatively TRBD2 (5 bases). Trimming cost V 2 bases and J 11 bases, with 15 bases left between them. The CDR3 is 13 residues long. Germline V CDR1 and CDR2: MNHEY, SMNVEV (reference sequence). For the CDR3, the DNA is TGTGCCAGCAGTTTAGCCCTCTGGGGAGAGCAGTACTTC. Translation gives CASSLALWGEQYF.

This clone occurred a few times. The chain joins TRBV27 to TRBJ2-7; D unclear. V lost 4 bases and J lost 0, with 4 bases in between. The length of the CDR3 is 12 residues. Germline-derived CDR1 and CDR2 are MNHEY and SMNVEV (reference sequence). The CDR3 nucleotides are TGTGCCAGCAGTTCAGACTCCTACGAGCAGTACTTC. It specifies CASSSDSYEQYF.

The chain joins TRBV7-9 to TRBJ1-5; D possibly corresponds to TRBD1 (5 bases). The CDR3 contains 16 residues. Germline CDR1 is SEHNR and CDR2 is FQNEAQ (reference sequence). V was shortened by 2 bases and J by 1 base, with 12 bases between the two germline ends. This chain's CDR3 is CASSLQGGGSNQPQHF. The DNA for the CDR3 is TGTGCCAGCAGCTTACAGGGAGGCGGAAGCAATCAGCCCCAGCATTTT. The complete variable domain, with remaining parts taken from reference TRBV7-9 and TRBJ1-5, reads DTGVSQNPRHKITKRGQNVTFRCDPISEHNRLYWYRQTLGQGPEFLTYFQNEAQLEKSRLLSDRFSAERPKGSFSTLEIQRTEQGDSAMYLCASSLQGGGSNQPQHFGDGTRLSIL.

The chain uses TRBV2 and TRBJ2-5, with TRBD2 identical over 11 bases. This CDR3 comprises 14 residues. After removal of 8 bases from V and 2 bases from J, the junction contained 4 bases not matched to a gene. Per germline, CDR1 SNHLY and CDR2 FYNNEI. The CDR3 region has the DNA TGTGCCAGCGTTGGGACTAGCGGACAAGAGACCCAGTACTTC. Protein: CASVGTSGQETQYF.

The table lists this clone with a count of one. The V gene is TRBV10-3, the J gene TRBJ2-4; TRBD2 might be the D (6 bases). This CDR3 contains 17 residues. Trimming shortened V by 2 bases and J by 9 bases, and 23 bases separated the two germline ends. Germline V CDR1 and CDR2: ENHRY, SYGVKD. CDR3 protein: CAISEPSGPLKGFIQYF. In DNA, the CDR3 is TGTGCCATCAGTGAGCCAAGCGGGCCGCTAAAGGGATTCATTCAGTACTTC.

The V and J genes are TRBV7-2 and TRBJ2-1; the D is unclear. The V end lost 0 bases, the J end lost 8 bases, and 2 bases lay between the germline ends. This CDR3 spans 11 amino acids. Looked up from germline, CDR1 is SGHTA and CDR2 is FQGNSA. The chain's CDR3 is CASSLAYEQFF. The CDR3 region has the DNA TGTGCCAGCAGCTTAGCCTATGAGCAGTTCTTC.

This clone was counted only a few times. This rearrangement joins TRBV6-5 to TRBJ1-1; 7 positions match TRBD1. V lost 7 bases, J lost 6 bases, and 8 bases stayed unmatched. The germline V gene encodes CDR1 MNHEY and CDR2 SVGAGI. The CDR3 totals 13 residues. This CDR3 is CASNRQGSAEAFF. CDR3 DNA: TGTGCCAGCAATCGACAGGGAAGCGCTGAAGCTTTCTTT.